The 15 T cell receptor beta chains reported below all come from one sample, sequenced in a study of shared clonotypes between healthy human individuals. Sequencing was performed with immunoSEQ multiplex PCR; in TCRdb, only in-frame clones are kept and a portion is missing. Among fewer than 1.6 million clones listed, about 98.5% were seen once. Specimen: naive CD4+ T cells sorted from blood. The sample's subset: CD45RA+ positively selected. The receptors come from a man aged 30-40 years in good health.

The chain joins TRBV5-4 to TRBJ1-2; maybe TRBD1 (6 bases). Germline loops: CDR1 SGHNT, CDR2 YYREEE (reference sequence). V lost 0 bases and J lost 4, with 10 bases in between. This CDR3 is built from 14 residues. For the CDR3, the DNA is TGTGCCAGCAGCTTGGACAGGGCGGGCTATGGCTACACCTTC. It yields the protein CASSLDRAGYGYTF.

In nucleotides, the CDR3 is TGTGCCAGCGCAGGGACAGGGAACACCGGGGAGCTGTTTTTT. Its protein product is CASAGTGNTGELFF. The chain carries TRBV2 and TRBJ2-2, with 8 bases lining up with TRBD1. J was trimmed by 1 base and V by 8 bases; bases with no gene match: 3. CDR3 size: 14 residues. Germline-derived CDR1 and CDR2 are SNHLY and FYNNEI.

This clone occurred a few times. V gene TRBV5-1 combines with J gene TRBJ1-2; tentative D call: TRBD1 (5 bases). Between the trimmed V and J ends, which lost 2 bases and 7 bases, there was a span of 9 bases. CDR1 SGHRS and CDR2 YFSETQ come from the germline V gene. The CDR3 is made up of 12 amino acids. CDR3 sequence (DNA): TGCGCCAGCAGCTTTGACGGGGGTGGCTACACCTTC. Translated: CASSFDGGGYTF.

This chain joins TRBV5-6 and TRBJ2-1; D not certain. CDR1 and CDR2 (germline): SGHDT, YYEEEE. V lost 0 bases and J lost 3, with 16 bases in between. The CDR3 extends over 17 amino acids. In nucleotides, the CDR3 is TGTGCCAGCAGCTTGGAGGTTTCACAGAAGCTCTACAATGAGCAGTTCTTC. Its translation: CASSLEVSQKLYNEQFF.

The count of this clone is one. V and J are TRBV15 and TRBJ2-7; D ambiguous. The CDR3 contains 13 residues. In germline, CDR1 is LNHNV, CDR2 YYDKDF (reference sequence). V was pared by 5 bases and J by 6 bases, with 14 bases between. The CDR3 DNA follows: TGTGCCACCAGCCCCGCAGACATTTCCGAGCAGTACTTC. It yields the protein CATSPADISEQYF.

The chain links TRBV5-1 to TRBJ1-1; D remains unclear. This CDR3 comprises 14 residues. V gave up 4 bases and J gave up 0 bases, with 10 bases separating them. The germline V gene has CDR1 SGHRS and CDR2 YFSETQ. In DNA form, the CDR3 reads TGCGCCAGCAGCGATCAGGCTGTGAACACTGAAGCTTTCTTT. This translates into CASSDQAVNTEAFF.

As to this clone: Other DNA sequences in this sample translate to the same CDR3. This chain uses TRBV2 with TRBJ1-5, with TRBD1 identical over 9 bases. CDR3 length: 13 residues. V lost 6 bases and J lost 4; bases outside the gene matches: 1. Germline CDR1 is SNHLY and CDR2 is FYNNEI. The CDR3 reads CASRDRGNQPQHF. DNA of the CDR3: TGTGCCAGCAGGGACAGGGGTAATCAGCCCCAGCATTTT.

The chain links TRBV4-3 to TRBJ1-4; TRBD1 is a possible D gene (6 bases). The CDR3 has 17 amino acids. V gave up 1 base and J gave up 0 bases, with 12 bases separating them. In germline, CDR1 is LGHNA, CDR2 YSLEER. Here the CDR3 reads CASSQAPAGATNEKLFF. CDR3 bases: TGCGCCAGCAGCCAAGCCCCTGCAGGGGCAACTAATGAAAAACTGTTTTTT.

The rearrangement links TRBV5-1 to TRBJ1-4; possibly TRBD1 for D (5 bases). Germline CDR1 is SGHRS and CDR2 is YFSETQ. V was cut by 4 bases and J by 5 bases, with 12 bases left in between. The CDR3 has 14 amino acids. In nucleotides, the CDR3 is TGCGCCAGCAGCAAGGACACCTTGAATGAAAAACTGTTTTTT. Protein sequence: CASSKDTLNEKLFF.

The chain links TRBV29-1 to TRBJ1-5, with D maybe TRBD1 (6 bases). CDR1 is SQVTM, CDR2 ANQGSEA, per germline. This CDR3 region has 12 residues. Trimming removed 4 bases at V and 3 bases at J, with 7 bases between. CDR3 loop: CSVGQVNQPQHF. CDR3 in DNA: TGCAGCGTTGGACAGGTCAATCAGCCCCAGCATTTT. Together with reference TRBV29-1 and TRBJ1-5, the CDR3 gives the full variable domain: SAVISQKPSRDICQRGTSLTIQCQVDSQVTMMFWYRQQPGQSLTLIATANQGSEATYESGFVIDKFPISRPNLTFSTLTVSNMSPEDSSIYLCSVGQVNQPQHFGDGTRLSIL.

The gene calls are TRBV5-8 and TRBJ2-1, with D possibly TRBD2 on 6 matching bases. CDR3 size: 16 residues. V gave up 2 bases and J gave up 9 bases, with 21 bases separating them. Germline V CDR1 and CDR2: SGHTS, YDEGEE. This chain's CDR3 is CASSFLQASLGGEQFF. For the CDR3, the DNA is TGTGCCAGCAGCTTCCTCCAAGCCTCACTGGGGGGTGAGCAGTTCTTC.

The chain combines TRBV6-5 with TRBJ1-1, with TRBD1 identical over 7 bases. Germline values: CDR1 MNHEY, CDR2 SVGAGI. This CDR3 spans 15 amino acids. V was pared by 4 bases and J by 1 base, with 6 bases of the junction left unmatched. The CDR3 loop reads CASSSTGTANTEAFF. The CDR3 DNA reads TGTGCCAGCAGTTCTACCGGGACAGCGAACACTGAAGCTTTCTTT.

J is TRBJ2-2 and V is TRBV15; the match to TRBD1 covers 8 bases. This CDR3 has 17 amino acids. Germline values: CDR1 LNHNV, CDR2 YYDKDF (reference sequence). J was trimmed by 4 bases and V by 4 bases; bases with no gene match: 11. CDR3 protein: CATSIPWAGGITGELFF. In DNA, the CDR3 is TGTGCCACCAGCATCCCCTGGGCAGGGGGCATCACCGGGGAGCTGTTTTTT.

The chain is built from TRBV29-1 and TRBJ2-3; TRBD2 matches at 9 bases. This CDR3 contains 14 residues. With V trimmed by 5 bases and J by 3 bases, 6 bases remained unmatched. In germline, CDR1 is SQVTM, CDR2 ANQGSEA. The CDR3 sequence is CSVTGTSLTDTQYF. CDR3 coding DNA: TGCAGCGTTACCGGGACTAGCCTGACAGATACGCAGTATTTT.

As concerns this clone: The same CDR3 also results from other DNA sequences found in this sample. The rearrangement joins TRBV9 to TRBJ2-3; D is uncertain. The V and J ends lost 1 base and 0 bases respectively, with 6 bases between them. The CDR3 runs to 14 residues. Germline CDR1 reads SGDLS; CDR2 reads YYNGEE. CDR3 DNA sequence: TGTGCCAGCAGCGTAACCGGGAGCACAGATACGCAGTATTTT. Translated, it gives CASSVTGSTDTQYF.